This T cell receptor beta chain is from a study of CD8 T cells in Susac syndrome. Study-wide findings and caveats: As the study acknowledged, the number of individuals who were part of its TCR sequencing and HLA analysis was relatively small.

This clonotype was seen more than once but under ten times. The antigen is not known. Between the trimmed V and J ends, which lost 6 bases and 1 base, there was a span of 11 bases. CDR1 KGHSH and CDR2 LQKENI come from the germline V gene. The CDR3 length is 14 residues. Peripheral blood CD8+ and CD4+ T cells were profiled by TCR beta sequencing. Negative isolation yielded CD8+ and CD4+ T cells; FACS enriched TEMRA cells. The RNA input was roughly 0.45 to 1 ug, and it was reverse transcribed with random hexamers. A multiplex approach, immunoSEQ multiplex PCR, amplified TCR beta CDR3 across 54 Vbeta and 13 Jbeta. TCRdb re-analysed the immunoSEQ multiplex PCR reads in MiXCR, keeping a single row per CDR3 protein. Of about 250,000 distinct CDR3 sequences listed, about 94% are singletons.

Sequencing was done on a sample of CD4+ T cells from PBMCs. This chain joins TRBV18 and TRBJ2-3; D is uncertain. This TCR derives from a human donor with multiple sclerosis. CDR3 protein: CASSPKTGTDTQYF. Written as DNA, the CDR3 is TGTGCCAGCTCCCCTAAGACCGGCACAGATACGCAGTATTTT.